These 23 T cell receptor beta chains came from one sample sequenced in a study of human T cells and chemical hapten exposure. TCRdb ran MiXCR on the RACE reads and lists one entry per CDR3 protein. The sample records 84,000 or so distinct CDR3 sequences, approximately 10% being singletons. Time point described: patch test 2, 6 weeks after DPC sensitization. Treatment meaning: therapeutic diphenylcyclopropenone sensitization with weekly scalp DPC. The input for sequencing was whole blood, taken in connection with sensitization to the hapten diphenylcyclopropenone (DPC). The receptor set was obtained from a woman between 25 and 40 years old with alopecia areata. Some clones in this sample may be carry-over from other donors' samples.

This clonotype was seen ten or more times. The chain couples TRBV20-1 to TRBJ2-6; D is possibly TRBD1 or TRBD2 (5 bases each). Germline lookup yields CDR1 DFQATT and CDR2 SNEGSKA (reference sequence). Deletions cut 5 bases from V and 0 bases from J, with 14 bases between. The length of the CDR3 is 16 residues. CDR3 sequence: CSAARGAGSGANVLTF. CDR3 nucleotide sequence: TGCAGTGCTGCCAGAGGGGCGGGCTCTGGGGCCAACGTCCTGACTTTC.

This clonotype was found many times. The chain has TRBV29-1 and TRBJ2-1; TRBD2 matches 8 bases. The CDR3 is 15 residues long. V dropped 3 bases and J dropped 0; count of bases not matched to a gene: 4. CDR1 and CDR2 from the germline V gene are SQVTM and ANQGSEA. The CDR3 sequence is CSVDGGRSSYNEQFF. The CDR3 DNA follows: TGCAGCGTTGACGGCGGGAGGAGCTCCTACAATGAGCAGTTCTTC.

Many counts were recorded for this clonotype. J is TRBJ2-1 and V is TRBV9; no firm D call. Trimming took 4 bases from V and 3 from J, leaving 14 bases between them. Germline V lookup: CDR1 SGDLS, CDR2 YYNGEE. The CDR3 covers 15 residues. The CDR3 here is CASSSLGYDYNEQFF. The CDR3 region has the DNA TGTGCCAGCAGCTCCCTAGGGTACGACTACAATGAGCAGTTCTTC. Based on the CDR3 plus reference TRBV9 and TRBJ2-1, the full variable domain is DSGVTQTPKHLITATGQRVTLRCSPRSGDLSVYWYQQSLDQGLQFLIQYYNGEERAKGNILERFSAQQFPDLHSELNLSSLELGDSALYFCASSSLGYDYNEQFFGPGTRLTVL.

There are a few counts of this clonotype. The V and J genes are TRBV6-5 and TRBJ1-3; D is perhaps TRBD1 (6 bases). CDR3 length equals 16 residues. Trimming stripped 0 bases from V and 0 bases from J, with 9 bases between. Germline V gene lookup returns CDR1 MNHEY and CDR2 SVGAGI. Here the CDR3 reads CASSYSGQISGNTIYF. The CDR3 nucleotides read TGTGCCAGCAGTTACTCTGGACAGATCTCTGGAAACACCATATATTTT.

The chain employs TRBV29-1 and TRBJ2-7; the D is unclear. V was trimmed by 4 bases and J by 2 bases, leaving 15 bases between them. This CDR3 region has 14 residues. Germline CDR1 reads SQVTM; CDR2 reads ANQGSEA. The CDR3 sequence: CSVGSLGDTYEQYF. CDR3 in DNA: TGCAGCGTTGGAAGTTTGGGCGATACCTACGAGCAGTACTTC.

This clonotype was seen many times. The rearrangement joins TRBV12-3 or TRBV12-4 to TRBJ2-7; 7 bases agree with TRBD1. Trimming cost V 3 bases and J 6 bases; bases outside gene matches: 5. The CDR3 is 13 residues long. CDR3 in amino acids: CASSLTGSGEQYF. DNA of the CDR3: TGTGCCAGCAGTTTGACAGGGTCGGGCGAGCAGTACTTC.

This clonotype was observed at least ten times. V and J are TRBV15 and TRBJ1-1; the D gene is possibly TRBD1 (6 bases). The ends were cut back, 1 base at V and 3 bases at J, with 18 bases in the middle. The CDR3 is 17 amino acids. Germline CDR1 is LNHNV and CDR2 is YYDKDF (reference sequence). The CDR3 here is CATSRVNRNREDTEAFF. CDR3 DNA sequence: TGTGCCACCAGCAGAGTCAACCGTAACAGGGAGGACACTGAAGCTTTCTTT.

The chain uses TRBV10-3 and TRBJ2-7; 9 nucleotides line up with TRBD1. Losses at the gene ends were 7 bases for V and 2 bases for J; bases not matched to a gene: 6. The germline V gene has CDR1 ENHRY and CDR2 SYGVKD. CDR3 length: 14 residues. Here the CDR3 DNA reads TGTGCCATCAACACCGGGACAGGGACCTACGAGCAGTACTTC. It specifies CAINTGTGTYEQYF.

At least ten counts were recorded for this clonotype. This chain links TRBV5-1 with TRBJ1-1, with D perhaps matching TRBD1 (6 bases). The ends were cut back, 2 bases at V and 0 bases at J, with 17 bases in the middle. Per the germline V gene, CDR1 is SGHRS and CDR2 is YFSETQ. The CDR3 covers 17 residues. In DNA form, the CDR3 reads TGCGCCAGCAGCTTAGGGGGGGCCGTAAGGATGAACACTGAAGCTTTCTTT. This sequence encodes CASSLGGAVRMNTEAFF.

There are many counts of this clonotype. CDR3 in DNA: TGTGCCAGCAGCTTCCAGGATGCCTACGAGCAGTACTTC. It encodes CASSFQDAYEQYF. The V and J genes are TRBV7-9 and TRBJ2-7; D gene ambiguous. This CDR3 has 13 residues. Germline-derived CDR1 and CDR2 are SEHNR and FQNEAQ (reference sequence). V lost 3 bases, J lost 2 bases, and 8 bases lay in between.

This clonotype appeared many times. The rearrangement joins TRBV5-5 to TRBJ2-2, with TRBD1 identical over 7 bases. Germline V lookup: CDR1 SGHKS, CDR2 YYEKEE (reference sequence). Trimming at V came to 1 base and at J to 6 bases, leaving 9 bases not matched to a gene. This CDR3 is built from 16 residues. The CDR3 DNA reads as TGTGCCAGCAGCTTGAGCCCGAGGCAGGGGGCCGGGGAGCTGTTTTTT. It is translated as CASSLSPRQGAGELFF.

This clonotype was counted at least ten times. The chain uses TRBV4-2 and TRBJ1-3; D not certain. This CDR3 spans 16 amino acids. The ends were cut back, 1 base at V and 0 bases at J, with 10 bases in the middle. The germline gives CDR1 LGHNA, CDR2 YNFKEQ. The CDR3 loop is CASSQVGRFSGNTIYF. The CDR3 DNA follows: TGTGCCAGCAGCCAAGTTGGCCGATTCTCTGGAAACACCATATATTTT.

This clonotype was picked up a small number of times. This may come from a read error, since a much larger clone is one base off. CDR3 protein: CASSLSATSSYEQYF. The DNA of the CDR3 is TGTGCCAGCAGCTTATCCGCCACCAGCTCCTACGAGCAGTACTTC. The chain combines TRBV7-6 with TRBJ2-7, with unresolved D. The CDR3 spans 15 residues. V was pared by 2 bases and J by 0 bases, with 11 bases between. The germline gives CDR1 SGHVS, CDR2 FNYEAQ.

This clonotype appeared many times. This chain connects TRBV20-1 to TRBJ1-4; D gene ambiguous. Germline V lookup: CDR1 DFQATT, CDR2 SNEGSKA (reference sequence). V was pared by 3 bases and J by 2 bases, with 7 bases between. The CDR3 is 13 amino acids. CDR3 amino acids: CSASRKTNEKLFF. DNA for the CDR3: TGCAGTGCTAGTCGTAAGACTAATGAAAAACTGTTTTTT.

This clonotype was recorded a few times. This rearrangement joins TRBV7-3 to TRBJ1-4, with D possibly TRBD1 on 5 matching bases. The CDR3 has 13 residues. Between the trimmed V and J ends, which lost 5 bases and 10 bases, there was a span of 14 bases. From germline, CDR1 is SGHTA and CDR2 FQGTGA. The CDR3 reads CASSPAGGGKLFF. The CDR3 DNA is TGTGCCAGCAGCCCTGCCGGGGGGGGAAAACTGTTTTTT.

The chain joins TRBV5-1 to TRBJ2-1; 7 bases align to TRBD1. CDR1 and CDR2 (germline): SGHRS, YFSETQ. V gave up 4 bases and J gave up 9 bases; unmatched junction bases: 4. The CDR3 covers 12 residues. CDR3 sequence: CASSTGDAEQFF. The CDR3 DNA sequence: TGCGCCAGCAGCACAGGGGACGCTGAGCAGTTCTTC. Complete variable domain (other parts from reference TRBV5-1 and TRBJ2-1): KAGVTQTPRYLIKTRGQQVTLSCSPISGHRSVSWYQQTPGQGLQFLFEYFSETQRNKGNFPGRFSGRQFSNSRSEMNVSTLELGDSALYLCASSTGDAEQFFGPGTRLTVL.

This clonotype was recorded at least ten times. The rearrangement links TRBV6-1 to TRBJ2-1, with 10 bases matching TRBD2. Trimming at V came to 8 bases and at J to 8 bases, leaving 12 bases not matched to a gene. The germline CDR1 and CDR2 sequences are MNHNS and SASEGT. The CDR3 has 15 residues. The CDR3 sequence: CASERQRGGSDEQFF. The CDR3 DNA is TGTGCCAGCGAGCGTCAGCGGGGGGGCAGCGATGAGCAGTTCTTC.

This clonotype appeared many times. The chain is built from TRBV11-2 and TRBJ1-1, with D uncertain. Germline CDR1 is SGHAT and CDR2 is FQNNGV. The CDR3 is 14 residues long. V was cut by 1 base and J by 0 bases, with 6 bases left in between. The CDR3 here is CASSLATMNTEAFF. For the CDR3, the DNA is TGTGCCAGCAGCTTAGCAACGATGAACACTGAAGCTTTCTTT.

This clonotype occurred a few times. J is TRBJ2-7 and V is TRBV12-3 or TRBV12-4; 7 bases match TRBD2. The CDR3 runs 13 residues. The V and J ends lost 5 bases and 3 bases, in that order; junction bases with no gene match: 4. CDR3 DNA sequence: TGTGCCAGCAGTCCTGGACTAGACTACGAGCAGTACTTC. Translated, it gives CASSPGLDYEQYF.

This clonotype was seen a handful of times. The chain uses TRBV27 and TRBJ1-5; D may be TRBD1 (5 bases). The CDR3 contains 13 residues. Germline V gene lookup returns CDR1 MNHEY and CDR2 SMNVEV (reference sequence). The germline V and J ends were trimmed by 4 bases and 3 bases, with 7 bases remaining between them. The CDR3 DNA is TGTGCCAGCAGTTCCAGGGTCAATCAGCCCCAGCATTTT. It codes for CASSSRVNQPQHF.

This clonotype was observed a few times. The chain uses TRBV6-5 and TRBJ1-5, with 8 nucleotides matching TRBD1. V was clipped by 6 bases and J by 2 bases; unmatched bases: 6. The CDR3 is made up of 15 amino acids. Germline V gene data show CDR1 as MNHEY and CDR2 as SVGAGI. CDR3 DNA sequence: TGTGCCAGCAGCCCGACAGGGGCGGGCAATCAGCCCCAGCATTTT. It encodes CASSPTGAGNQPQHF.

This rearrangement joins TRBV6-5 to TRBJ1-1; TRBD1 is a possible D gene (5 bases). The V end lost 8 bases, the J end lost 6 bases, and 13 bases lay between the germline ends. This CDR3 comprises 12 residues. Germline-derived CDR1 and CDR2 are MNHEY and SVGAGI. CDR3 sequence (DNA): TGTGCCAGCGGTCAGGGAGTCTCTGAAGCTTTCTTT. Amino acid sequence: CASGQGVSEAFF.

This clonotype appeared many times. The genes are TRBV5-6 and TRBJ2-3, with D possibly being TRBD1 (6 bases). The CDR3 runs 14 residues. The V and J ends lost 4 bases and 6 bases respectively, with 15 bases between them. Germline values: CDR1 SGHDT, CDR2 YYEEEE. The CDR3 DNA follows: TGTGCCAGCAGCCCCCAGGGGACACCCGATACGCAGTATTTT. The encoded protein is CASSPQGTPDTQYF.